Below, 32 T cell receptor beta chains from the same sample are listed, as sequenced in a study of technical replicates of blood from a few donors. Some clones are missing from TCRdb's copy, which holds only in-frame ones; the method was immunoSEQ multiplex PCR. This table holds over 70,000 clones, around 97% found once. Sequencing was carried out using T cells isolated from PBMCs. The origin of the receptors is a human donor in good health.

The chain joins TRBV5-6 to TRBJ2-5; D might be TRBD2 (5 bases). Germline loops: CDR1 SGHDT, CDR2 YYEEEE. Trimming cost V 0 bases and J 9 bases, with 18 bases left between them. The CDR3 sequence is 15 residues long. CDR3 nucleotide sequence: TGTGCCAGCAGCTTGGTAGGCCCCACTACGAGGGCCCAGTACTTC. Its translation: CASSLVGPTTRAQYF. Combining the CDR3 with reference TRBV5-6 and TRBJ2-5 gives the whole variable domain DAGVTQSPTHLIKTRGQQVTLRCSPKSGHDTVSWYQQALGQGPQFIFQYYEEEERQRGNFPDRFSGHQFPNYSSELNVNALLLGDSALYLCASSLVGPTTRAQYFGPGTRLLVL.

As DNA, the CDR3 is TGTGCCAGTAATCCGGGTCCCTTATACGAGCAGTACTTC. Protein sequence: CASNPGPLYEQYF. The V and J genes are TRBV19 and TRBJ2-7; D unclear. The CDR3 has 13 amino acids. V lost 7 bases and J lost 4, with 14 bases in between. Per germline, CDR1 LNHDA and CDR2 SQIVND (reference sequence).

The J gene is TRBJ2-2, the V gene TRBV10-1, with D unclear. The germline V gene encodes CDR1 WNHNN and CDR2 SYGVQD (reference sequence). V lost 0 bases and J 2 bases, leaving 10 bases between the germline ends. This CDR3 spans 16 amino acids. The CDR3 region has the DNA TGCGCCAGCAGTGAGTCGAGGCCCCTTAACACCGGGGAGCTGTTTTTT. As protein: CASSESRPLNTGELFF.

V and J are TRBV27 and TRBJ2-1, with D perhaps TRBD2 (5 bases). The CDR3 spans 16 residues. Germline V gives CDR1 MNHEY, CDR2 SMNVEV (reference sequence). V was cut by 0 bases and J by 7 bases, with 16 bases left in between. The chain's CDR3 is CASSLSGLLSGNEQFF. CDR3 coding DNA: TGTGCCAGCAGTTTATCGGGCCTACTTTCGGGAAATGAGCAGTTCTTC.

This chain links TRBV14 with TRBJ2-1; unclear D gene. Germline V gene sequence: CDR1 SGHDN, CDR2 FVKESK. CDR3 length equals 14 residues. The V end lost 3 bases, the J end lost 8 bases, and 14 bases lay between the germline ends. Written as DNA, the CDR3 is TGTGCCAGCAGCCAGGGCCCCTTCGGCCATGAGCAGTTCTTC. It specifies CASSQGPFGHEQFF.

The CDR3 is CASSVGGRAGQETQYF. The CDR3 nucleotides read TGTGCCAGCAGCGTAGGGGGAAGGGCGGGACAAGAGACCCAGTACTTC. J is TRBJ2-5 and V is TRBV9; weak D call: TRBD2 (6 bases). The CDR3 totals 16 residues. Between the trimmed V and J ends, which lost 0 bases and 2 bases, there was a span of 14 bases. Germline values: CDR1 SGDLS, CDR2 YYNGEE.

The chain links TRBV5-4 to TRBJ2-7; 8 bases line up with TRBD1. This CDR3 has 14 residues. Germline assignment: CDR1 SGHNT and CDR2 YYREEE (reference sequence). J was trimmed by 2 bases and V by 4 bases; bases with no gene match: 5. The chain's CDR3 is CASSKGQVPYEQYF. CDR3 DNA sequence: TGTGCCAGCAGCAAGGGACAGGTTCCCTACGAGCAGTACTTC.

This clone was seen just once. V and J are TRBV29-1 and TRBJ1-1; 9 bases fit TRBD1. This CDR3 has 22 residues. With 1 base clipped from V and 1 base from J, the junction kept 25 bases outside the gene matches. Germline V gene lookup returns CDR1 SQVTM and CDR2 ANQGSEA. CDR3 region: CSVEAPGKFDRDRETSNTEAFF. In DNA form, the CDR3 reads TGCAGCGTTGAAGCCCCGGGAAAATTTGATAGGGACAGGGAAACTTCGAACACTGAAGCTTTCTTT. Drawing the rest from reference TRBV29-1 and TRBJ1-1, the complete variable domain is SAVISQKPSRDICQRGTSLTIQCQVDSQVTMMFWYRQQPGQSLTLIATANQGSEATYESGFVIDKFPISRPNLTFSTLTVSNMSPEDSSIYLCSVEAPGKFDRDRETSNTEAFFGQGTRLTVV.

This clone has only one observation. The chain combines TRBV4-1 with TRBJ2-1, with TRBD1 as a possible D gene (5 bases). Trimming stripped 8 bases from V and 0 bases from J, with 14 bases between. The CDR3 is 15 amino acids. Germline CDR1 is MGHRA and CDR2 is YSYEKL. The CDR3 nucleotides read TGCGCCAGCCGAACAGGCACCCACTCCTACAATGAGCAGTTCTTC. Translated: CASRTGTHSYNEQFF.

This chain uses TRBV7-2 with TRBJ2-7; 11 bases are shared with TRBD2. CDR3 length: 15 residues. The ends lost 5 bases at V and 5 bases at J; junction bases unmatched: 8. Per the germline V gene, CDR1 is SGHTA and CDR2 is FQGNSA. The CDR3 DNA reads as TGTGCCAGCAGCCCGTATCTAGCGGGAGGTGACGAGCAGTACTTC. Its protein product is CASSPYLAGGDEQYF.

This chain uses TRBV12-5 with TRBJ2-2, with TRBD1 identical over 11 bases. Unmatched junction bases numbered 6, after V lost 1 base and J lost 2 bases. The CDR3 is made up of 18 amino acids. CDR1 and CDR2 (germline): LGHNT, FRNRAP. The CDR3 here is CASGLGPGTGGNTGELFF. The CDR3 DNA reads TGTGCTAGTGGTTTGGGACCCGGGACAGGGGGTAACACCGGGGAGCTGTTTTTT.

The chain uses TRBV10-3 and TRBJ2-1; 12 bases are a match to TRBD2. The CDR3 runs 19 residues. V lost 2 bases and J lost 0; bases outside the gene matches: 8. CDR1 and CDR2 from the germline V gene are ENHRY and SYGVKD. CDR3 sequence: CAISEMGLAGGSSYNEQFF. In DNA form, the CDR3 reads TGTGCCATCAGTGAGATGGGTCTAGCGGGGGGGAGCTCCTACAATGAGCAGTTCTTC.

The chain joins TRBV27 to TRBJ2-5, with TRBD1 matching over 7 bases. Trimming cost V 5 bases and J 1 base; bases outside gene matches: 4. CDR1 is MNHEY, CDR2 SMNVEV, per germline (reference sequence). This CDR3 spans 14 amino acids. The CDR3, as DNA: TGTGCCAGCAGTGCCGACAGGGTCCAAGAGACCCAGTACTTC. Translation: CASSADRVQETQYF.

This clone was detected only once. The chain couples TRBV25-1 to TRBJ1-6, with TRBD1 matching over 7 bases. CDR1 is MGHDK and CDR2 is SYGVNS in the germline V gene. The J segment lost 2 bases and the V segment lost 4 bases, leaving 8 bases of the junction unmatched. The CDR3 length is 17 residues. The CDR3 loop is CASSGHPGGPYNSPLHF. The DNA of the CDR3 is TGTGCCAGCAGTGGACACCCAGGGGGGCCCTATAATTCACCCCTCCACTTT.

CDR3 in DNA: TGTGCCAGCAGAGCAGCCTCCGGGACAGAAAAGAACACTGAAGCTTTCTTT. Translating it yields CASRAASGTEKNTEAFF. This chain uses TRBV7-9 with TRBJ1-1; 7 bases map to TRBD1. From germline, CDR1 is SEHNR and CDR2 FQNEAQ (reference sequence). V lost 6 bases, J lost 1 base, and 14 bases stayed unmatched. The CDR3 sequence is 17 residues long.

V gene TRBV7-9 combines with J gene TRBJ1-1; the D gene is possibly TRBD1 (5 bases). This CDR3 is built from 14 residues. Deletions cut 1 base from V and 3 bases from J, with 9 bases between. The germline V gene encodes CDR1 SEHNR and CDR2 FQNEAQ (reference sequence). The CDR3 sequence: CASSLEARDTEAFF. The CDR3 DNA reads TGTGCCAGCAGCTTAGAAGCCAGGGACACTGAAGCTTTCTTT. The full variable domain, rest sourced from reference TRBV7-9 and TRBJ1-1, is DTGVSQNPRHKITKRGQNVTFRCDPISEHNRLYWYRQTLGQGPEFLTYFQNEAQLEKSRLLSDRFSAERPKGSFSTLEIQRTEQGDSAMYLCASSLEARDTEAFFGQGTRLTVV.

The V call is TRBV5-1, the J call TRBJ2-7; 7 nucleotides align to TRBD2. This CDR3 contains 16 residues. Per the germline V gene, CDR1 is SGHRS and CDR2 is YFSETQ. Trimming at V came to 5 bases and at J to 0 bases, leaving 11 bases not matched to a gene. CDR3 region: CASRRLSGESSYEQYF. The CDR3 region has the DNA TGCGCCAGCAGGAGACTGAGCGGGGAAAGCTCCTACGAGCAGTACTTC. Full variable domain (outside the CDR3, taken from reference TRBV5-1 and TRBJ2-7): KAGVTQTPRYLIKTRGQQVTLSCSPISGHRSVSWYQQTPGQGLQFLFEYFSETQRNKGNFPGRFSGRQFSNSRSEMNVSTLELGDSALYLCASRRLSGESSYEQYFGPGTRLTVT.

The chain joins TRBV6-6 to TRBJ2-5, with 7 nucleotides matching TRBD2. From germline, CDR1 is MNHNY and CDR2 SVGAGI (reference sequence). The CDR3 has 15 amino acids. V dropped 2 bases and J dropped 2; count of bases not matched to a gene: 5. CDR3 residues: CASSYLGLEQETQYF. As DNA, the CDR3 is TGTGCCAGCAGTTACCTCGGACTAGAACAAGAGACCCAGTACTTC.

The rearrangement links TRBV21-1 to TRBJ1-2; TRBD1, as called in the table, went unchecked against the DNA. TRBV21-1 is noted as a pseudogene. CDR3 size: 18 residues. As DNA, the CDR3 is TGTGCCATTCCCAGGTGGCAAGGACAGGGAGATGAAACGAGAGGCTACACCTTC. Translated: CAIPRWQGQGDETRGYTF.

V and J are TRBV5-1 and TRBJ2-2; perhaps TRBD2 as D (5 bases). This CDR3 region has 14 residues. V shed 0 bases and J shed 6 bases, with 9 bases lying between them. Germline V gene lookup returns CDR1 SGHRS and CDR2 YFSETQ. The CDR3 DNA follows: TGCGCCAGCAGCTTGGACGGAGGACCCGGGGAGCTGTTTTTT. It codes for CASSLDGGPGELFF.

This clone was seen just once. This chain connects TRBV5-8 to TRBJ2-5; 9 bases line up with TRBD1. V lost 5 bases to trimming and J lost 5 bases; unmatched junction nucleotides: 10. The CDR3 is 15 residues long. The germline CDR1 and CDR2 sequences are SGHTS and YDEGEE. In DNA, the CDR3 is TGTGCCAGCAGACGGCGCGGGACAGGGAGGGAGACCCAGTACTTC. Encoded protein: CASRRRGTGRETQYF.

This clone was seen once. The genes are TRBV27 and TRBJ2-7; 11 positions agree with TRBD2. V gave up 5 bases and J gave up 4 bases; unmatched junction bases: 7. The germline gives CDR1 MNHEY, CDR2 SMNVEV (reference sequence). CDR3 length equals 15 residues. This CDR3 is CASSLRLAGRYEQYF. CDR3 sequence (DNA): TGTGCCAGCAGTCTAAGACTAGCGGGACGGTACGAGCAGTACTTC.

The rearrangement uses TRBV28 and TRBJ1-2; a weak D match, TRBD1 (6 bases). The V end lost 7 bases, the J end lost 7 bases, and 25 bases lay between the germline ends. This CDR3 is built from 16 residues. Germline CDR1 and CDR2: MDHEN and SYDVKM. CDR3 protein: CASIPNRGAGTGGYTF. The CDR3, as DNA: TGTGCCAGCATCCCCAACCGGGGGGCGGGAACCGGTGGCTACACCTTC.

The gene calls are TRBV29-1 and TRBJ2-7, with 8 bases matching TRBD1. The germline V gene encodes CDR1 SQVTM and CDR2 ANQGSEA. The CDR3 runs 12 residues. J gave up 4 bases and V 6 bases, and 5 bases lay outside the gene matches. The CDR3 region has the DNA TGCAGCGTCGGGACAGGAACTTACGAGCAGTACTTC. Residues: CSVGTGTYEQYF.

The chain's CDR3 is CASSLAGSSYNEQFF. CDR3 nucleotide sequence: TGTGCCAGCAGCTTAGCGGGGAGCTCCTACAATGAGCAGTTCTTC. This chain links TRBV7-9 with TRBJ2-1; a possible D gene is TRBD2 (5 bases). This CDR3 comprises 15 residues. Per the germline V gene, CDR1 is SEHNR and CDR2 is FQNEAQ (reference sequence). V lost 0 bases and J lost 0, with 6 bases in between.

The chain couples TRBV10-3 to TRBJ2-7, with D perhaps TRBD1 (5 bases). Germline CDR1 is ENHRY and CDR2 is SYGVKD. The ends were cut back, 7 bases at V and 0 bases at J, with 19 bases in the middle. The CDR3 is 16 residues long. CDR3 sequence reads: CAIKSGLTASSYEQYF. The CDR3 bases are TGTGCCATCAAATCAGGTTTGACAGCCAGCTCCTACGAGCAGTACTTC.

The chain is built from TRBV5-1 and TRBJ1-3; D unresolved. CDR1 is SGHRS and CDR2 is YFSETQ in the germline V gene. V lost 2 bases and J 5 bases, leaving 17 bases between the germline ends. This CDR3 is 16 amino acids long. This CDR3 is CASSFSSADSRNTIYF. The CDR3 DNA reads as TGCGCCAGCAGCTTCAGTTCGGCAGATAGCAGAAACACCATATATTTT. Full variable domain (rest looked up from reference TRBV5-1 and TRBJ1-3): KAGVTQTPRYLIKTRGQQVTLSCSPISGHRSVSWYQQTPGQGLQFLFEYFSETQRNKGNFPGRFSGRQFSNSRSEMNVSTLELGDSALYLCASSFSSADSRNTIYFGEGSWLTVV.

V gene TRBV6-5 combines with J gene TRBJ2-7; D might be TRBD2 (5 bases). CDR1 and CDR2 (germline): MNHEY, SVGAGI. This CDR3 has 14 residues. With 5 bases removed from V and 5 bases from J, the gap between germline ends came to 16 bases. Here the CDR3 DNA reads TGTGCCAGCAGTCCCACTAGTTTTTTCCACGAGCAGTACTTC. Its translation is CASSPTSFFHEQYF.

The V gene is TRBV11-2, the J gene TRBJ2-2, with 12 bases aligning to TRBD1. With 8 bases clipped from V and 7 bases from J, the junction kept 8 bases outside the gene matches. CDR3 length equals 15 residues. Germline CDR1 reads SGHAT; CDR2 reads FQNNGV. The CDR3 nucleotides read TGTGCCAGCGGGGGACAGGGGGCGTTAGGCGGGGAGCTGTTTTTT. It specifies CASGGQGALGGELFF.

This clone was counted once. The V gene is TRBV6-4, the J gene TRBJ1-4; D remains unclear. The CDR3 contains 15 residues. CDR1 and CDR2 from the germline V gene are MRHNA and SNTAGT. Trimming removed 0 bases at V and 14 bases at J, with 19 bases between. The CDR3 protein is CASSDSLLRLLMLFF. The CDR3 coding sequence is TGTGCCAGCAGTGACTCACTCCTACGATTACTCATGCTGTTTTTT.

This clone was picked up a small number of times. Written as DNA, the CDR3 is TGTGCCAGCAGTCCGGGACAGGTGAACACCGGGGAGCTGTTTTTT. Translation: CASSPGQVNTGELFF. The rearrangement uses TRBV6-4 and TRBJ2-2; the match to TRBD1 covers 8 bases. V lost 5 bases, J lost 1 base, and 3 bases stayed unmatched. Germline V gene sequence: CDR1 MRHNA, CDR2 SNTAGT. CDR3 size: 15 residues.

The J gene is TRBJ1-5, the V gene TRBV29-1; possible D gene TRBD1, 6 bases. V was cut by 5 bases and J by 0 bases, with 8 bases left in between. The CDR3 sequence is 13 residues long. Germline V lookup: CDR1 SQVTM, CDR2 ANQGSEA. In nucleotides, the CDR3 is TGCAGCGTTCGCAGGGGTAGCAATCAGCCCCAGCATTTT. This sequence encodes CSVRRGSNQPQHF.